The 32 T cell receptor beta chains presented below share a single source sample, sequenced in a study of blood T cell repertoires in COVID-19. Profiled with immunoSEQ multiplex PCR; TCRdb holds only in-frame clones, not every one. The table includes about 190,000 clones, around nine tenths detected once. The sequencing input was peripheral blood. These TCRs come from a woman aged 40 to 50 who had recovered from COVID-19.

The chain employs TRBV24-1 and TRBJ2-3; TRBD1 aligns across 8 bases. The V gene's germline CDR1 is KGHDR and CDR2 SFDVKD. V was clipped by 9 bases and J by 3 bases; unmatched bases: 4. The CDR3 has 13 residues. CDR3 nucleotides: TGTGCCACCCGACAGGGGAATACAGATACGCAGTATTTT. Encoded protein: CATRQGNTDTQYF.

The rearrangement links TRBV3-1 (or the pseudogene TRBV3-2) to TRBJ1-1; D remains ambiguous. In germline, CDR1 is LGHDT, CDR2 YNNKEL (reference sequence). V was shortened by 7 bases and J by 5 bases, with 23 bases between the two germline ends. The CDR3 loop spans 16 amino acids. DNA of the CDR3: TGTGCCAGCATCCGCGTTTGGGCCCTAAGAACGACTGAAGCTTTCTTT. The encoded protein is CASIRVWALRTTEAFF.

The rearrangement uses TRBV14 and TRBJ2-7; 10 nucleotides align to TRBD2. V trimming: 4 bases; J trimming: 3 bases; junction bases outside the gene matches: 9. This CDR3 spans 16 amino acids. The germline V gene encodes CDR1 SGHDN and CDR2 FVKESK. The CDR3 coding sequence is TGTGCCAGCAGCCCCCGGACTAGCGGAGGGATCTACGAGCAGTACTTC. Protein product: CASSPRTSGGIYEQYF.

This chain joins TRBV6-5 and TRBJ2-7; possibly TRBD1 for D (6 bases). Looked up from germline, CDR1 is MNHEY and CDR2 is SVGAGI. CDR3 length: 13 amino acids. Deletions cut 5 bases from V and 3 bases from J, with 11 bases between. The CDR3 nucleotides are TGTGCCAGCAGTAACCGGGACAACTACGAGCAGTACTTC. It translates to CASSNRDNYEQYF.

The chain combines TRBV19 with TRBJ2-7, with 8 bases lining up with TRBD2. Germline values: CDR1 LNHDA, CDR2 SQIVND (reference sequence). This CDR3 is built from 17 residues. J gave up 2 bases and V 2 bases, and 11 bases lay outside the gene matches. CDR3 region: CASSIRVVASGPYEQYF. CDR3 DNA: TGTGCCAGTAGTATAAGGGTTGTGGCTAGCGGGCCCTACGAGCAGTACTTC.

This chain connects TRBV30 to TRBJ2-1; D is possibly TRBD2 (6 bases). This CDR3 region has 15 residues. Germline V lookup: CDR1 GTSNPN, CDR2 SVGIG (reference sequence). With 4 bases removed from V and 8 bases from J, the gap between germline ends came to 21 bases. CDR3 sequence: CAWTPHTGAADEQFF. DNA of the CDR3: TGTGCCTGGACCCCCCATACGGGAGCAGCCGATGAGCAGTTCTTC.

The CDR3 protein is CASRGDSRTGELFF. CDR3 nucleotides: TGCGCCAGCAGAGGGGACAGTCGCACCGGGGAGCTGTTTTTT. V gene TRBV10-2 combines with J gene TRBJ2-2; 7 bases match TRBD1. The germline gives CDR1 WSHSY, CDR2 SAAADI. CDR3 length: 14 amino acids. Unmatched junction bases numbered 5, after V lost 6 bases and J lost 4 bases.

V and J are TRBV10-3 and TRBJ1-2, with TRBD1 matching over 8 bases. Trimming cost V 0 bases and J 0 bases; bases outside gene matches: 6. CDR1 and CDR2 from the germline V gene are ENHRY and SYGVKD. The CDR3 totals 17 residues. The CDR3 reads CAISESLDRVANYGYTF. In nucleotides, the CDR3 is TGTGCCATCAGTGAGTCCCTGGACAGGGTAGCTAACTATGGCTACACCTTC.

The J gene is TRBJ2-7, the V gene TRBV27; 11 nucleotides match TRBD2. V lost 5 bases and J lost 7; bases outside the gene matches: 13. This CDR3 is built from 16 residues. From germline, CDR1 is MNHEY and CDR2 SMNVEV (reference sequence). In nucleotides, the CDR3 is TGTGCCAGCAGTCAAAGGGCGTCTAGCGGGAGGAGTGAGCAGTACTTC. Translating it yields CASSQRASSGRSEQYF.

This chain uses TRBV15 with TRBJ1-2; D gene ambiguous. The CDR3 extends over 16 amino acids. The ends were cut back, 0 bases at V and 2 bases at J, with 13 bases in the middle. The V gene's germline CDR1 is LNHNV and CDR2 YYDKDF (reference sequence). The CDR3 loop is CATSRDGSATNYGYTF. CDR3 nucleotides: TGTGCCACCAGCAGAGATGGTTCCGCTACCAACTATGGCTACACCTTC. Based on the CDR3 plus reference TRBV15 and TRBJ1-2, the full variable domain is DAMVIQNPRYQVTQFGKPVTLSCSQTLNHNVMYWYQQKSSQAPKLLFHYYDKDFNNEADTPDNFQSRRPNTSFCFLDIRSPGLGDTAMYLCATSRDGSATNYGYTFGSGTRLTVV.

This clone was recorded only once. This rearrangement joins TRBV7-9 to TRBJ1-2, with D perhaps matching TRBD1 (6 bases). V lost 5 bases and J lost 4, with 14 bases in between. This CDR3 contains 14 residues. Germline CDR1 reads SEHNR; CDR2 reads FQNEAQ (reference sequence). The CDR3 region has the DNA TGTGCCAGCAGCAGAGGGGGGGATGGCTATGGCTACACCTTC. Protein product: CASSRGGDGYGYTF. The whole variable domain, filled in from reference TRBV7-9 and TRBJ1-2, reads DTGVSQNPRHKITKRGQNVTFRCDPISEHNRLYWYRQTLGQGPEFLTYFQNEAQLEKSRLLSDRFSAERPKGSFSTLEIQRTEQGDSAMYLCASSRGGDGYGYTFGSGTRLTVV.

The chain employs TRBV28 and TRBJ2-7, with 14 positions matching TRBD2. This CDR3 contains 16 residues. The V and J ends lost 5 bases and 3 bases, in that order; junction bases with no gene match: 6. Germline V gene data show CDR1 as MDHEN and CDR2 as SYDVKM. CDR3 bases: TGTGCCAGCAGTATGATGGGGACTAGCGGGAGCTACGAGCAGTACTTC. The encoded protein is CASSMMGTSGSYEQYF.

The chain joins TRBV29-1 to TRBJ2-1, with TRBD2 identical over 10 bases. V was pared by 4 bases and J by 2 bases, with 14 bases of the junction left unmatched. The germline V gene has CDR1 SQVTM and CDR2 ANQGSEA. This CDR3 spans 18 amino acids. The CDR3 is CSVARGLAGAYAYNEQFF. The CDR3, as DNA: TGCAGCGTTGCTAGGGGTCTAGCGGGAGCATATGCCTACAATGAGCAGTTCTTC.

This clone was counted once. This sequence joins TRBV2 and TRBJ2-3, with TRBD1 as a possible D gene (6 bases). V was pared by 4 bases and J by 5 bases, with 13 bases between. Looked up from germline, CDR1 is SNHLY and CDR2 is FYNNEI. This CDR3 has 14 amino acids. The DNA for the CDR3 is TGTGCCAGCAGTGTTTTAGGGGGAGAAGATACGCAGTATTTT. This gives the protein CASSVLGGEDTQYF.

CDR3 loop: CASSEYRAGGPTDTQYF. CDR3 DNA sequence: TGTGCCAGCAGTGAATATCGGGCGGGAGGGCCCACAGATACGCAGTATTTT. This chain connects TRBV25-1 to TRBJ2-3; TRBD2 agrees at 9 bases. The CDR3 extends over 17 amino acids. Trimming removed 0 bases from V and 2 bases from J; junction bases left unmatched: 6. Germline V gives CDR1 MGHDK, CDR2 SYGVNS.

The chain couples TRBV5-6 to TRBJ2-1; 9 bases map to TRBD1. Trimming removed 4 bases from V and 7 bases from J; junction bases left unmatched: 6. In germline, CDR1 is SGHDT, CDR2 YYEEEE. The CDR3 runs 14 residues. The CDR3 DNA reads as TGTGCCAGCAGCGGGGGACAGGGTTGGAATGAGCAGTTCTTC. Amino acids: CASSGGQGWNEQFF. Full variable domain (rest looked up from reference TRBV5-6 and TRBJ2-1): DAGVTQSPTHLIKTRGQQVTLRCSPKSGHDTVSWYQQALGQGPQFIFQYYEEEERQRGNFPDRFSGHQFPNYSSELNVNALLLGDSALYLCASSGGQGWNEQFFGPGTRLTVL.

The chain joins TRBV15 to TRBJ2-1; tentative D call: TRBD1 (6 bases). Germline V gene sequence: CDR1 LNHNV, CDR2 YYDKDF (reference sequence). This CDR3 has 17 amino acids. Trimming pared 3 bases from V and 4 bases from J, leaving 19 bases between. The CDR3 sequence is CATSRKTGPPPYNEQFF. As DNA, the CDR3 is TGTGCCACCAGCAGGAAGACAGGTCCTCCCCCATACAATGAGCAGTTCTTC. The full variable domain, its missing parts supplied by reference TRBV15 and TRBJ2-1, is DAMVIQNPRYQVTQFGKPVTLSCSQTLNHNVMYWYQQKSSQAPKLLFHYYDKDFNNEADTPDNFQSRRPNTSFCFLDIRSPGLGDTAMYLCATSRKTGPPPYNEQFFGPGTRLTVL.

The chain combines TRBV2 with TRBJ2-2; 7 bases match TRBD2. V was clipped by 8 bases and J by 8 bases; unmatched bases: 11. The CDR3 extends over 14 amino acids. CDR1 and CDR2 (germline): SNHLY, FYNNEI. The DNA for the CDR3 is TGTGCCAGCGGGGGGGGTTCCTGGGAAGGGGAGCTGTTTTTT. Protein: CASGGGSWEGELFF.

The chain links TRBV5-1 to TRBJ2-2; TRBD2 matches 8 bases. CDR1 is SGHRS and CDR2 is YFSETQ in the germline V gene. CDR3 length equals 13 residues. Trimming removed 4 bases from V and 7 bases from J; junction bases left unmatched: 3. CDR3 DNA sequence: TGCGCCAGCAGCAGCGGGAGCGACGGGGAGCTGTTTTTT. It encodes CASSSGSDGELFF.

The chain uses TRBV9 and TRBJ2-1, with D possibly being TRBD1 (6 bases). Germline V gene sequence: CDR1 SGDLS, CDR2 YYNGEE. CDR3 length: 15 residues. Between the trimmed V and J ends, which lost 4 bases and 2 bases, there was a span of 13 bases. DNA of the CDR3: TGTGCCAGCAGCCCCCGGGACAAGGCCTACAATGAGCAGTTCTTC. It is translated as CASSPRDKAYNEQFF.

V is TRBV7-3 and J is TRBJ2-5; 8 positions agree with TRBD2. Germline V gives CDR1 SGHTA, CDR2 FQGTGA. The CDR3 runs to 19 residues. Trimming took 2 bases from V and 4 from J; bases not matched to a gene: 18. The CDR3 sequence is CASSLRPGALSGRGETQYF. The DNA for the CDR3 is TGTGCCAGCAGCTTACGACCGGGGGCCTTGAGCGGGAGAGGAGAGACCCAGTACTTC.

The V gene is TRBV4-3, the J gene TRBJ2-1, with D possibly matching TRBD2 (6 bases). V gave up 1 base and J gave up 0 bases, with 16 bases separating them. The CDR3 has 18 residues. In germline, CDR1 is LGHNA, CDR2 YSLEER. CDR3 nucleotides: TGCGCCAGCAGCCAAGCACTAGCAGGGACCCCCTCCTACAATGAGCAGTTCTTC. This codes for CASSQALAGTPSYNEQFF.

This chain connects TRBV3-1 (or the pseudogene TRBV3-2) to TRBJ2-3; the D gene is possibly TRBD1 (5 bases). The germline gives CDR1 LGHDT, CDR2 YNNKEL (reference sequence). The CDR3 runs to 14 residues. Trimming left V 6 bases short and J 2 bases short, with 12 bases between. The CDR3 is CASRDGQITDTQYF. Written as DNA, the CDR3 is TGTGCCAGCAGGGACGGACAAATCACAGATACGCAGTATTTT.

This clone showed up just a few times. The rearrangement uses TRBV6-5 and TRBJ2-7; a possible D gene is TRBD2 (6 bases). This CDR3 has 15 amino acids. Trimming left V 0 bases short and J 5 bases short, with 14 bases between. Germline V gene lookup returns CDR1 MNHEY and CDR2 SVGAGI. CDR3 region: CASSYSFSSGHEQYF. CDR3 nucleotide sequence: TGTGCCAGCAGTTACTCGTTCTCAAGCGGGCACGAGCAGTACTTC.

This rearrangement joins TRBV7-2 to TRBJ2-1; 15 bases line up with TRBD2. The germline CDR1 and CDR2 sequences are SGHTA and FQGNSA. Germline trimming cut 4 bases from V and 10 bases from J; bases unmatched to any gene: 8. The CDR3 consists of 16 residues. CDR3 in amino acids: CASSSGLAGGLREQFF. Written as DNA, the CDR3 is TGTGCCAGCAGCTCCGGACTAGCGGGAGGGCTTAGAGAGCAGTTCTTC. Full variable domain (remainder filled in from reference TRBV7-2 and TRBJ2-1): GAGVSQSPSNKVTEKGKDVELRCDPISGHTALYWYRQSLGQGLEFLIYFQGNSAPDKSGLPSDRFSAERTGGSVSTLTIQRTQQEDSAVYLCASSSGLAGGLREQFFGPGTRLTVL.

This chain connects TRBV18 to TRBJ1-3; no reliable D call. Germline lookup yields CDR1 KGHSH and CDR2 LQKENI. Trimming pared 6 bases from V and 0 bases from J, leaving 6 bases between. CDR3 length equals 13 residues. The CDR3 is CASSPVSGNTIYF. DNA of the CDR3: TGTGCCAGCTCTCCTGTCTCTGGAAACACCATATATTTT.

V gene TRBV28 combines with J gene TRBJ2-1, with 7 bases identical to TRBD2. Looked up from germline, CDR1 is MDHEN and CDR2 is SYDVKM. The CDR3 runs 17 residues. The junction had 11 bases not matched to a gene; V was cut back by 1 base and J by 5 bases. Here the CDR3 DNA reads TGTGCCAGCAGTTTATATCTAAGCGGGGCAGGGCACAATGAGCAGTTCTTC. This translates into CASSLYLSGAGHNEQFF. The whole variable domain, filled in from reference TRBV28 and TRBJ2-1, reads DVKVTQSSRYLVKRTGEKVFLECVQDMDHENMFWYRQDPGLGLRLIYFSYDVKMKEKGDIPEGYSVSREKKERFSLILESASTNQTSMYLCASSLYLSGAGHNEQFFGPGTRLTVL.

This sequence joins TRBV27 and TRBJ2-4; 7 bases fit TRBD2. Germline lookup yields CDR1 MNHEY and CDR2 SMNVEV (reference sequence). The ends lost 5 bases at V and 6 bases at J; junction bases unmatched: 13. The CDR3 runs to 16 residues. The CDR3: CASSPPGREGANIQYF. The CDR3, as DNA: TGTGCCAGCAGTCCCCCGGGCAGGGAGGGCGCAAACATTCAGTACTTC.

The gene calls are TRBV7-8 and TRBJ2-2; tentative D call: TRBD1 (6 bases). The V gene lost 5 bases and the J gene lost 4 bases, with 17 bases spanning the gap. The CDR3 extends over 16 amino acids. Per the germline V gene, CDR1 is SGHVS and CDR2 is FQNEAQ. CDR3 sequence reads: CASSDRWGLGTGELFF. In nucleotides, the CDR3 is TGTGCCAGCAGCGACAGATGGGGGCTGGGCACCGGGGAGCTGTTTTTT.

The genes are TRBV5-6 and TRBJ1-4, with D possibly TRBD1 on 5 matching bases. Per the germline V gene, CDR1 is SGHDT and CDR2 is YYEEEE. Deletions cut 2 bases from V and 5 bases from J, with 10 bases between. The CDR3 is made up of 14 amino acids. The CDR3 loop reads CASSFVQGNEKLFF. The CDR3 DNA is TGTGCCAGCAGCTTCGTCCAGGGCAATGAAAAACTGTTTTTT.

The chain couples TRBV25-1 to TRBJ1-2, with a weak D call TRBD1 (5 bases). The V gene lost 1 base and the J gene lost 1 base, with 7 bases spanning the gap. The CDR3 has 14 amino acids. Per germline, CDR1 MGHDK and CDR2 SYGVNS. In DNA, the CDR3 is TGTGCCAGCAGTGAATTCGACAGTAACTATGGCTACACCTTC. Protein sequence: CASSEFDSNYGYTF.

This clone was seen more than once but under ten times. This chain links TRBV19 with TRBJ1-5; D is perhaps TRBD1 (5 bases). V dropped 6 bases and J dropped 7 bases, with 10 bases sitting between them. CDR1 is LNHDA and CDR2 is SQIVND in the germline V gene (reference sequence). The CDR3 is made up of 12 amino acids. The CDR3 spells CASSSGWQPQHF. CDR3 bases: TGTGCCAGTAGCTCAGGGTGGCAGCCCCAGCATTTT.